Described below is a single TCR beta chain sequence and its context. Its antigen is not yet known. No clone much larger than this one lies a single base away; base qualities are absent. The cohort was made up of about 670 healthy bone marrow donors. All cohort members were sampled while nominally healthy, although unrecorded immune exposures were likely present. The donor was CMV seronegative and was included in the group of a few hundred seronegative cohort members. A peripheral blood sample was provided by each donor, and peripheral blood mononuclear cells were used for TCR beta sequencing. The Qiagen DNeasy Blood Extraction Kit was used to extract genomic DNA from the blood cell samples. At the junction V is shortened by 4 bases and J by 2 bases, with 13 bases in between. CDR1 and CDR2, looked up from the germline V gene, are SGDLS and YYNGEE. From cysteine to phenylalanine, the CDR3 is 15 amino acids long. Here the CDR3 DNA is all that survives: 45 bases in frame from base 1.

These data come from a study of cytomegalovirus exposure and HLA in healthy donors (dated by TCRdb to 2016 to 2017). Some background on the complete study: An earlier analysis of a few hundred of the donors reported 276 Gb of sequence data and 90 million to 120 million unique TCR beta sequences obtained from around 180 million T cells. All discovery cohort repertoires had been generated using a single sequencing platform. The aim of the study was to test whether cataloging public T cell receptors could identify signatures of past pathogen exposure. A later analysis re-examined previously published TCR beta repertoires from just over 650 donors and added high-resolution HLA genotyping to investigate patterns of TCR occurrence. The genetic ancestry cluster associated with self-reported Caucasian donors included roughly 84% of the 398 genotyped donors. An early release that covered more than 550 HLA-typed donors contained 300 to 350 gigabases of sequencing data and approximately 85 million unique TCR sequences. Genome-wide SNP genotypes for about 60% of the 666 donors were used in a later genetic analysis, which treated that subset as a discovery cohort. The later analysis used no new phenotypic data to find candidate immune exposures, relying instead on TCR beta sequences and their occurrence across donors. Class I and class II HLA loci were covered by the typing at four-digit resolution. Using immunosequencing, the study profiled T cell repertoires from fewer than 850 subjects and related those repertoires to cytomegalovirus serostatus. In an earlier analysis of about 590 of the donors, high-throughput TCR beta sequencing was used to judge whether each TCR beta V gene segment behaved as functional or pseudogenic. Along with the approximately 620-subject first cohort, a separate validation cohort of over 90 different subjects was used. High-throughput TCR immunosequencing, statistical association of individual TCRs with disease status, and machine learning were combined to predict cytomegalovirus infection status. Roughly 5 DR-DQ haplotypes were handled as single units for association and clustering, since linkage in the cohort was strong. The number of donors typed differed by locus, with roughly 620-630 for A, B, C, DRB1 and DQB1, 522 for DQA1, under 610 for DPA1, and some 450 for DPB1. Alongside the repertoire data, information on donor age, sex, ethnicity and CMV serostatus was compiled. On average, roughly 250,000 unique TCR beta nucleotide sequences were sequenced per donor among 398 genotyped donors of the cohort, with 15% to 20% of those sequences being non-productive. Overall results and qualifications from the work: Some IMGT-functional V segments, including TRBV6-2 and TRBV6-3, could not be distinguished by the 87-base-pair reads and were therefore excluded. When HLA alleles, especially DR and DQ, strongly co-occurred, attributing TCR associations to individual alleles was difficult. In the study, 150 to 200 TCR beta chains were listed as associated with cytomegalovirus. HLA typing was unavailable for some donors at each locus, so association tests used only the typed subset. Because counts were too low, roughly 16 rarely observed V segments, including chromosome 9 orphons, were excluded from the earlier analysis of some 540 of the donors. Sequencing depth was assumed to be roughly uniform across donors in the presence/absence analyses, though that assumption may not hold. According to a later analysis, parvovirus B19, influenza, CMV and Epstein-Barr virus appeared linked to several top co-occurrence clusters. In this cohort, only TCR beta chains were sequenced, and detectable features were limited by the absence of alpha or paired-chain data. Across donors, most TCR sequences were observed very rarely, whereas some public TCRs were present in many individuals. In a later analysis, HLA-associated TCR beta chains were found to be more clonally expanded and to have lower generation probabilities than equally common non-associated chains. A later analysis found that most CMV-associated TCR beta chains appeared HLA-restricted, with HLA associations seemingly driven largely by CMV exposure. A later analysis associated about 18,000 TCR beta sequences with specific HLA alleles at a false discovery rate of 0.05. A cluster of highly shared sequence variants was judged likely to represent a technical artifact of the sequencing pipeline. In a later genetic analysis, a missense DCLRE1C variant was associated with V-gene and J-gene trimming of TCR beta chains, and the association was replicated in an independent cohort. In both the original and validation cohorts, the classifier was reported to diagnose cytomegalovirus status with high specificity and sensitivity. A further reported finding was that TCR beta sequences accurately predicted the HLA-A and HLA-B alleles for most subjects in the first cohort. Correlated functional status among segregating V segments might be attributable to linkage disequilibrium, but an unknown experimental factor could not be ruled out. In an earlier analysis of 500 to 650 of the donors, most TCR beta V segments appeared in productive rearrangements about 90% or about 30% of the time, broadly matching IMGT annotations. In vitro tests confirmed that three of the cytomegalovirus-associated TCR beta chains recognize cytomegalovirus antigens. In a later analysis, TCR association rates were found to vary across HLA loci, with the most associated TCRs seen for DRB1 alleles and the fewest for HLA-C alleles. According to a later genetic analysis, donors in an Asian-associated ancestry cluster had fewer N-insertions in productive TCRs than the approximately 630-donor mean. It was suggested by the authors that the approach could potentially be generalized to other disease states and immunological phenotypes. The only immune exposure information available for the cohort was CMV serostatus.

The library was made by the immunoSEQ multiplex PCR assay. A mixture of 60 forward primers for TCR Vbeta segments and 13 reverse primers for TCR Jbeta segments was used in the multiplex PCR. The CDR3 region of rearranged TCR beta genes was amplified from genomic DNA by a multiplex PCR assay. The amplified TCR beta libraries were sequenced on the Illumina HiSeq System as 87-base-pair reads. Concerning the study's data processing: A later analysis tallied 75 million to 85 million unique TCR beta chains across the 666 repertoires, and about 10 million of those chains were shared by two or more donors. Raw reads were error-corrected and collapsed into unique sequences with a nearest-neighbor algorithm that merged closely related sequences to remove PCR and sequencing errors. To assign V, D and J gene segments, CDR3 sequences were aligned to IMGT reference sequences. Each retained sequence needed at least a six-nucleotide match to both a V gene segment and a J gene segment. A rearrangement counted as productive if the CDR3 had no stop codons and remained in frame with V and J, and every other rearrangement counted as non-productive. CDR3 was defined by IMGT convention, running from the second conserved V-encoded cysteine to the conserved J-encoded phenylalanine. The earlier analysis of 500 to 600 of the donors excluded sequences that lacked an unambiguous match to a single V gene segment. An earlier analysis of some 500 of the donors classified V segments as functional when productive rearrangements were above 56.7% and as segregating when the standard deviation between donors was above 5%. A statistical classification framework was developed to diagnose cytomegalovirus status using the catalog of TCR beta chain sequences. In a later analysis, V and J genes were assigned by comparing TCR nucleotide sequences against IMGT/GENE-DB human TR gene sequences. In a later analysis, CDR3 sequences and most-parsimonious VDJ recombination scenarios were assigned using the TCRdist pipeline. In a later analysis, every TCR beta chain was defined by the combination of its CDR3 amino acid sequence and its V-gene family, and reads without a unique V-gene family were dropped. As a way to deal with suspected cross-contamination and a sequencing artifact, a later analysis dropped 450 to 600 nucleotide sequences that were highly shared and had low generation probability. In a later analysis, a clonal expansion index for each public chain was calculated from normalized within-repertoire ranks of inferred template counts. Generation probabilities in a later analysis came from a VDJ recombination model fitted to out-of-frame rearrangements, and those results were checked against IGoR. In a later analysis, TCR-TCR, TCR-HLA and TCR-CMV co-occurrence was scored with hypergeometric tests, and a repertoire-size bias correction was applied to TCR pairs. False discovery rates were estimated in a later analysis by permuting HLA or CMV assignments 20 times. In a later analysis, co-occurring TCRs were grouped using DBSCAN, with TCRdist sequence similarity added in when clustering inside HLA-allele-positive subsets. For co-occurrence clustering, repertoires with fewer than 30,000 or more than 120,000 public chains were excluded, along with about five repertoires with anomalous nucleotide sharing. The source is immuneACCESS, and TCRdb retained only in-frame sequences with V and J called. Part of the clones is not carried over; for the studies checked, unresolved V genes explain less than half of this, and the remainder is unexplained. The DNA gave D and trimming, while V, J and clone size come from that table. This sample comprises roughly 200,000 clones, around 78% of them detected only once. The ten top clones hold about 1.9% of the sample.

The material sequenced was PBMCs. The sequence was obtained from a man aged 25 to 40 in good health and CMV-seronegative. The rearranged segments are TRBV9 and TRBJ2-1; the best D guess is TRBD1, with 6 bases matching. CDR3 reads: CASSPQGRPYNEQFF. Here is the DNA: TGTGCCAGCAGCCCCCAGGGGCGCCCCTACAATGAGCAGTTCTTC.